This entry concerns a single TCR beta chain. A single record per CDR3 protein comes from TCRdb applying MiXCR to the RT-PCR reads. The data show 600,000 to 850,000 distinct CDR3 sequences, roughly 15% seen once. This specimen belongs to a study of response to subunit inactivated influenza vaccine. Losses at the gene ends were 6 bases for V and 2 bases for J; bases not matched to a gene: 7. The CDR3 runs 15 residues. Looked up from germline, CDR1 is MNHEY and CDR2 is SVGEGT. The starting material was PBMCs from blood, obtained around two weeks before vaccination. The chain uses TRBV6-2 or TRBV6-3 and TRBJ1-2; 9 bases line up with TRBD1. This sequence was found in a man aged 45-60 years who received an inactivated influenza vaccine. CDR3 in amino acids: CASRPFGQGNYGYTF. In nucleotides, the CDR3 is TGTGCCAGCAGACCTTTCGGACAGGGGAACTATGGCTACACCTTC.